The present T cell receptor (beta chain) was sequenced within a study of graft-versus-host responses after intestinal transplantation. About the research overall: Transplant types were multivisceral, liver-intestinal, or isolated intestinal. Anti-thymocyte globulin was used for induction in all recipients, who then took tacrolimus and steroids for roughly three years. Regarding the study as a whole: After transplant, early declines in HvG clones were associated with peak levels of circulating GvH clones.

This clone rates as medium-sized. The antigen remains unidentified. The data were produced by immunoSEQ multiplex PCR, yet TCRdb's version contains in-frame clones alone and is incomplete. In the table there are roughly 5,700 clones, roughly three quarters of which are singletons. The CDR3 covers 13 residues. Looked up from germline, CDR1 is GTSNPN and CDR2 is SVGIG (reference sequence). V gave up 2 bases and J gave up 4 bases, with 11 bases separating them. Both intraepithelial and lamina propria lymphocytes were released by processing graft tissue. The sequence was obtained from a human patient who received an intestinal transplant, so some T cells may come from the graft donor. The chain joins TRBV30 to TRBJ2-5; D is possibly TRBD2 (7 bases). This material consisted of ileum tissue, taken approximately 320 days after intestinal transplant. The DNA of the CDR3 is TGTGCCTGGAGTTGGGGGGGCGGAGAGACCCAGTACTTC. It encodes CAWSWGGGETQYF.